This note documents a single T cell receptor beta chain sequence. At one of its ends the junction is not consistent with the germline gene, which may arise from a read error. The protocol was immunoSEQ multiplex PCR, while the TCRdb copy is restricted to in-frame clones and leaves out a portion. The repertoire consists of about 94,000 clones, with 94% occurring once and the leading ten covering 0.15% to 0.2%. The sample comes from a study of OX40 agonist ivuxolimab in advanced cancers. This CDR3 has 15 residues. Germline-derived CDR1 and CDR2 are SQVTM and ANQGSEA. This receptor was identified in an adult with an advanced solid tumor such as melanoma, head and neck, liver or kidney cancer. The material sequenced was CD4+ or CD8+ T cells sorted from blood, taken in a trial of the OX40 agonist ivuxolimab. The chain links TRBV29-1 to TRBJ1-1; TRBD1 aligns across 11 bases. CDR3: CSVEGTGGINTEAFF. CDR3 DNA sequence: TGCAGCGTCGAAGGGACAGGGGGGATTAACACTGAAGCTTTCTTT.